The 3 T cell receptor beta chains reported below all come from one sample, sequenced in a study of shared clonotypes between healthy human individuals. Only in-frame clones appear in the TCRdb table, and some are missing; sequencing was by immunoSEQ multiplex PCR. Of millions of clones in the sample, about 95% were seen once. In the naive CD8 group, cells lacked CD45RO and were positively selected for CCR7, so terminally differentiated effector memory CD45RA+ cells were left out. The sequencing input was naive CD8+ T cells sorted from blood. The receptors were sampled from a man between 18 and 29 years old in good health.

The chain employs TRBV27 and TRBJ1-1; no reliable D call. Germline V gene sequence: CDR1 MNHEY, CDR2 SMNVEV (reference sequence). Trimming cost V 4 bases and J 5 bases, with 14 bases left between them. The CDR3 loop spans 14 amino acids. For the CDR3, the DNA is TGTGCCAGCAGTTCGAGTCCACAGAGGACTGAAGCTTTCTTT. This codes for CASSSSPQRTEAFF.

A remark on this clone: The same CDR3 arises from other DNA sequences in this sample as well. The genes are TRBV5-6 and TRBJ2-5; tentative D call: TRBD1 (6 bases). V dropped 1 base and J dropped 4 bases, with 8 bases sitting between them. CDR3 length: 13 amino acids. Looked up from germline, CDR1 is SGHDT and CDR2 is YYEEEE. CDR3 in DNA: TGTGCCAGCAGCTTGACAGGGCTAGAGACCCAGTACTTC. Protein sequence: CASSLTGLETQYF.

The rearrangement joins TRBV28 to TRBJ1-6; 7 positions agree with TRBD1. CDR3 length equals 18 residues. V lost 4 bases and J lost 7; bases outside the gene matches: 16. Germline V gene sequence: CDR1 MDHEN, CDR2 SYDVKM. The chain's CDR3 is CASSSITIDRVWNSPLHF. The CDR3, as DNA: TGTGCCAGCAGTTCTATCACAATCGACAGGGTTTGGAATTCACCCCTCCACTTT.